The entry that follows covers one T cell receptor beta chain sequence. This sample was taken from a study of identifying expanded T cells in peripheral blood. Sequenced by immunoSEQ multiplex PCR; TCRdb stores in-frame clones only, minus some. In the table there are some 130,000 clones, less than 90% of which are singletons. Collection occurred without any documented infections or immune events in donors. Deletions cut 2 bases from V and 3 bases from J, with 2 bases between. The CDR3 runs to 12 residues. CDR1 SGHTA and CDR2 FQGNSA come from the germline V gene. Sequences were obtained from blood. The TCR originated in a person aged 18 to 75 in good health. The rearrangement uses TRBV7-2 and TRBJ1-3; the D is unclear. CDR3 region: CASSLIGNTIYF. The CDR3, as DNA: TGTGCCAGCAGCTTAATTGGAAACACCATATATTTT. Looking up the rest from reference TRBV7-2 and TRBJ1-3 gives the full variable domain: GAGVSQSPSNKVTEKGKDVELRCDPISGHTALYWYRQSLGQGLEFLIYFQGNSAPDKSGLPSDRFSAERTGGSVSTLTIQRTQQEDSAVYLCASSLIGNTIYFGEGSWLTVV.